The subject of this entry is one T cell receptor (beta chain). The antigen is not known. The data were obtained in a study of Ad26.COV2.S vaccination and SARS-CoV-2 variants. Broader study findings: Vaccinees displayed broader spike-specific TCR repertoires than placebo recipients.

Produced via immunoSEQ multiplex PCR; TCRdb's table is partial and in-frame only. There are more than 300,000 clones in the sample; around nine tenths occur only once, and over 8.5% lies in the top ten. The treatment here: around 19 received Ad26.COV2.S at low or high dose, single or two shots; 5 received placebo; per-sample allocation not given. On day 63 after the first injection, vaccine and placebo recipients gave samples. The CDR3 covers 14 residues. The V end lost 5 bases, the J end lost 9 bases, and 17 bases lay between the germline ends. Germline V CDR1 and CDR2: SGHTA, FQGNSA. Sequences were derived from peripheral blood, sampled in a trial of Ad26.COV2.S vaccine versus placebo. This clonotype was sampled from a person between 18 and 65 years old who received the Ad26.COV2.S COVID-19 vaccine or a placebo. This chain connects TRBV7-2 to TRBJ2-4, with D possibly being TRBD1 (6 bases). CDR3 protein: CASSQRTQGGIQYF. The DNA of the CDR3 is TGTGCCAGCAGCCAGAGGACACAAGGGGGCATTCAGTACTTC.